This entry is about one T cell receptor (beta chain). The antigen is unknown. Treatment: over 15 received Ad26.COV2.S at low or high dose, single or two shots; roughly five received placebo; per-sample allocation not given. Samples analyzed were those drawn on day 63 after the first vaccine or placebo injection. The data derive from a study of Ad26.COV2.S vaccination and SARS-CoV-2 variants. As for the study in general: Donor got 5x10^10 or 1x10^11 viral particles of Ad26.COV2.S. Study findings and constraints: The TCR-based breadth and depth measures might underestimate overall T cell responses. It was vaccine recipients, not placebo recipients, who had the higher spike-specific TCR breadth.

Method: immunoSEQ multiplex PCR; TCRdb's copy keeps in-frame clones and lacks some. The sample has approximately 360,000 clones, 83% seen once. The receptor's source is a person aged 18-60 years who received the Ad26.COV2.S COVID-19 vaccine or a placebo. The source was peripheral blood, collected in a trial of Ad26.COV2.S vaccine versus placebo.

CDR3 amino acids: CASSEGLNTGELFF. The CDR3, as DNA: TGTGCCAGCAGCGAGGGACTAAACACCGGGGAGCTGTTTTTT. The rearrangement links TRBV11-2 to TRBJ2-2; the match to TRBD2 covers 7 bases. The germline V gene has CDR1 SGHAT and CDR2 FQNNGV. Losses at the gene ends were 5 bases for V and 2 bases for J; bases not matched to a gene: 2. The length of the CDR3 is 14 residues.